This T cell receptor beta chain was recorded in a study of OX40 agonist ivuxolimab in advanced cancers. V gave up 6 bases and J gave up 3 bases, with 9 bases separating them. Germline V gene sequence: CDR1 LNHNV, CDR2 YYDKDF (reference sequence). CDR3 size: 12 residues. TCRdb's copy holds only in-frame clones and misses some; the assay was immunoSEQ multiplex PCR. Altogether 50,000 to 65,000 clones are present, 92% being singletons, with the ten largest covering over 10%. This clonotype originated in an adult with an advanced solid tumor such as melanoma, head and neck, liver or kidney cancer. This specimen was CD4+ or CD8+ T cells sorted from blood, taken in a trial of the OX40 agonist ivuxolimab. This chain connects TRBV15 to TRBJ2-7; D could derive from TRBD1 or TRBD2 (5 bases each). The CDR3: CATRGPFYEQYF. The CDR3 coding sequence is TGTGCCACCAGGGGACCCTTCTACGAGCAGTACTTC. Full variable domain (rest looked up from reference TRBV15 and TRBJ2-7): DAMVIQNPRYQVTQFGKPVTLSCSQTLNHNVMYWYQQKSSQAPKLLFHYYDKDFNNEADTPDNFQSRRPNTSFCFLDIRSPGLGDTAMYLCATRGPFYEQYFGPGTRLTVT.